This TCR beta chain is from a study of T cell clones after liver transplantation. Overall study context: Immunosuppression withdrawal was tried within 2 years after liver transplantation in this trial. Subjects received no induction therapy and standard immunosuppression until randomization at 12-24 months post-transplant.

Sequencing was performed with immunoSEQ multiplex PCR; in TCRdb, only in-frame clones are kept and a portion is missing. The sample lists roughly 70,000 clones; about nine tenths were seen once. CD3+CD4+ and CD3+CD8+ cells were FACS-sorted from thawed unstimulated PBMCs. CDR3 length: 12 residues. Deletions cut 7 bases from V and 5 bases from J, with 11 bases between. Germline V gives CDR1 LNHDA, CDR2 SQIVND (reference sequence). The V call is TRBV19, the J call TRBJ1-1; D gene ambiguous. The specimen comprised CD4+ T cells from blood, sampled before liver transplant. The TCR originated in a human donor who received a liver transplant. In DNA, the CDR3 is TGTGCCAGTACGGAAGGTAGGACTGAAGCTTTCTTT. Its protein product is CASTEGRTEAFF.